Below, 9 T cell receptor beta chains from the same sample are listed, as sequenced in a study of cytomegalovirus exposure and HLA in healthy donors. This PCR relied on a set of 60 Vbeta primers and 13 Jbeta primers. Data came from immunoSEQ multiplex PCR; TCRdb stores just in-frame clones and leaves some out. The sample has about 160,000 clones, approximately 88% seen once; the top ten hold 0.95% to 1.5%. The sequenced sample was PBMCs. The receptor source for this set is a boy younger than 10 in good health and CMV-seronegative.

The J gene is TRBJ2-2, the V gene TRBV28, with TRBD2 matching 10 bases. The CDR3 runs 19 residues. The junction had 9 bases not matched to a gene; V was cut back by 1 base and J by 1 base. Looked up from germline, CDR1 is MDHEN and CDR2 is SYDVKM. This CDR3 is CASSLFRAGGPMNTGELFF. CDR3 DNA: TGTGCCAGCAGTTTATTTAGAGCGGGAGGGCCTATGAACACCGGGGAGCTGTTTTTT.

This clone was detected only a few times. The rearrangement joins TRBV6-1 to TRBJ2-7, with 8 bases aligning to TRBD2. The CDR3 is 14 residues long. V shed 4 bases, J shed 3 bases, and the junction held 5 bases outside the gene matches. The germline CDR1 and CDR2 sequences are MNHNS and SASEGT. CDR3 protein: CASSVGAGGYEQYF. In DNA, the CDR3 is TGTGCCAGCAGTGTTGGTGCGGGGGGCTACGAGCAGTACTTC.

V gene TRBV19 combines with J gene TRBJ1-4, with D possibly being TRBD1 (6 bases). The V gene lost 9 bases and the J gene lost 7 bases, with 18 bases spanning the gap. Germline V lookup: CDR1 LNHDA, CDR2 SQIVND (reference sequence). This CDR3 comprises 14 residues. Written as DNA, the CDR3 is TGTGCCAGCCGCGAACAGGGCGGCGGTGAAAAACTGTTTTTT. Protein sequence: CASREQGGGEKLFF. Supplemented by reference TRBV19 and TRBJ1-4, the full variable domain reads DGGITQSPKYLFRKEGQNVTLSCEQNLNHDAMYWYRQDPGQGLRLIYYSQIVNDFQKGDIAEGYSVSREKKESFPLTVTSAQKNPTAFYLCASREQGGGEKLFFGSGTQLSVL.

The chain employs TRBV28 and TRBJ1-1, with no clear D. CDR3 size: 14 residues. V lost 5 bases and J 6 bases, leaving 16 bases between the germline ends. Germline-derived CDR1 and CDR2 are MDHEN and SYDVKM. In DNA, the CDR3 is TGTGCCAGCAGTACAACAATTCTGGGCTCTGAAGCTTTCTTT. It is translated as CASSTTILGSEAFF.

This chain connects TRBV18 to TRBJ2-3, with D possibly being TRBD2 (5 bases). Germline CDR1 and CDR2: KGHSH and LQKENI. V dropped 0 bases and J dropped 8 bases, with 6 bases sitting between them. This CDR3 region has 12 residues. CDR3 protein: CASSPPGGTQYF. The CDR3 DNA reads TGTGCCAGCTCACCACCCGGAGGTACGCAGTATTTT.

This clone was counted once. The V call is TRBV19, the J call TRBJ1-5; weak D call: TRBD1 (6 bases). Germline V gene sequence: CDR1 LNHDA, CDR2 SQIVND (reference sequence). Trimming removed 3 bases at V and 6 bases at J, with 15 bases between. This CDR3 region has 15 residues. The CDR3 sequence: CASSIRRARGQPQHF. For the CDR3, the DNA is TGTGCCAGTAGTATTCGGCGCGCCAGGGGTCAGCCCCAGCATTTT.

The CDR3 is CASSLYRQGDTIYF. CDR3 in DNA: TGTGCCAGCAGCTTATACCGACAGGGTGACACCATATATTTT. The genes are TRBV11-2 and TRBJ1-3, with TRBD1 identical over 7 bases. V gave up 2 bases and J gave up 8 bases; unmatched junction bases: 6. The CDR3 loop spans 14 amino acids. The germline V gene encodes CDR1 SGHAT and CDR2 FQNNGV. Drawing the rest from reference TRBV11-2 and TRBJ1-3, the complete variable domain is EAGVAQSPRYKIIEKRQSVAFWCNPISGHATLYWYQQILGQGPKLLIQFQNNGVVDDSQLPKDRFSAERLKGVDSTLKIQPAKLEDSAVYLCASSLYRQGDTIYFGEGSWLTVV.

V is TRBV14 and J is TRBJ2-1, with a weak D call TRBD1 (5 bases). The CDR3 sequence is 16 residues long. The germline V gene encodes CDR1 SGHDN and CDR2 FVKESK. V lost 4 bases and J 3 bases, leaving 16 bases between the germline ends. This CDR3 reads CASSPRLPQGYNEQFF. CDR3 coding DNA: TGTGCCAGCAGCCCCCGACTCCCTCAGGGCTACAATGAGCAGTTCTTC.

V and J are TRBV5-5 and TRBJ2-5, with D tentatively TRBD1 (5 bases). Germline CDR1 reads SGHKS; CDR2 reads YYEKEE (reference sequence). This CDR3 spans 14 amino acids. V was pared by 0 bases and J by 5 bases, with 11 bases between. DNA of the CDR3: TGTGCCAGCAGCTTGGCAGGGTTCGGGGAGACCCAGTACTTC. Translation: CASSLAGFGETQYF.